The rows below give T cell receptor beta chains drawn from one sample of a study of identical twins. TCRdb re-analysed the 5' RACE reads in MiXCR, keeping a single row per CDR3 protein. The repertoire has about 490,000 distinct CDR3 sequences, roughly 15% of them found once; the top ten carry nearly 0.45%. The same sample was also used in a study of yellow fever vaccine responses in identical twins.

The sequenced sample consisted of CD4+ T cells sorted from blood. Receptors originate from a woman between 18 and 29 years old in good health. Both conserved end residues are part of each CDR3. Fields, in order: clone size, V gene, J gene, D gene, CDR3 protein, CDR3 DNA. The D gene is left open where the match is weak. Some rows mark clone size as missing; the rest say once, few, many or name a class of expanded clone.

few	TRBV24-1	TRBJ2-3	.	CATSHQRDAQNTQYF	TGTGCCACCAGTCACCAGAGAGACGCACAGAATACGCAGTATTTT
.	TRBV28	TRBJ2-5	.	CASSLSPRGQETQYF	TGTGCCAGCAGTTTATCCCCTAGGGGCCAAGAGACCCAGTACTTC
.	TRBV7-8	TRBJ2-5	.	CASSLRGQGLQGETQYF	TGTGCCAGCAGCTTACGGGGTCAGGGGCTGCAAGGAGAGACCCAGTACTTC
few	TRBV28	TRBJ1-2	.	CASASGAGYTF	TGTGCCAGCGCATCAGGTGCCGGCTACACCTTC
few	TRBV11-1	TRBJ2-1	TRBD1	CASSPGQLTYNEQFF	TGTGCCAGCAGCCCGGGACAGCTGACCTACAATGAGCAGTTCTTC
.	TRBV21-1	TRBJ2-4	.	CARDQGGDQYF	TGTGCCAGGGACCAGGGGGGCGATCAGTACTTC
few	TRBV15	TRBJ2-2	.	CATSRGDGPETGELFF	TGTGCCACCAGCAGAGGGGACGGCCCCGAGACCGGGGAGCTGTTTTTT
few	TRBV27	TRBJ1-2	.	CASSPVSLSPSSNYGYTF	TGTGCCAGCAGCCCAGTTTCCCTCTCTCCAAGTTCTAACTATGGCTACACCTTC
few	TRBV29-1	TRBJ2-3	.	CSVVGAGMQYF	TGCAGCGTTGTAGGGGCGGGGATGCAGTATTTT
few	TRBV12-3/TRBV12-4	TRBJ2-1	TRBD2	CASSPRLANYNEQFF	TGTGCCAGCAGCCCAAGACTAGCGAATTACAATGAGCAGTTCTTC
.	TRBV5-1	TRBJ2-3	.	CARSWDRGTDTQYF	TGCGCCAGGAGCTGGGACCGGGGCACAGATACGCAGTATTTT
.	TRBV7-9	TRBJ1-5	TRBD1	CASSFGQGSSNQPQHF	TGTGCCAGCAGCTTCGGACAGGGAAGTTCCAATCAGCCCCAGCATTTT
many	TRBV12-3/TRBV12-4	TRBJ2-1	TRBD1	CASSYRRGNSYNEQFF	TGTGCCAGCAGCTACCGCAGGGGGAACTCCTACAATGAGCAGTTCTTC
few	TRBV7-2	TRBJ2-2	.	CASSPYPATGELFF	TGTGCCAGCAGCCCGTACCCAGCCACCGGGGAGCTGTTTTTT
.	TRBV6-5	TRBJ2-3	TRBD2	CASSYGGAGGLMDTQYF	TGTGCCAGCAGTTACGGGGGGGCGGGAGGCTTGATGGATACGCAGTATTTT
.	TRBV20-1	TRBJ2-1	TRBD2	CSARGSSGSRNNEQFF	TGCAGTGCTAGAGGGAGTAGCGGGAGTAGAAACAATGAGCAGTTCTTC
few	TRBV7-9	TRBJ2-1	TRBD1	CASSSNRGFYNEQFF	TGTGCCAGCAGCTCAAACAGGGGGTTTTACAATGAGCAGTTCTTC
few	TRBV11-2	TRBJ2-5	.	CASSLESETQYF	TGTGCCAGCAGCTTAGAATCAGAGACCCAGTACTTC
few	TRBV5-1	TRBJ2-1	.	CASSLEGDTYNEQFF	TGCGCCAGCAGCTTGGAAGGGGACACCTACAATGAGCAGTTCTTC
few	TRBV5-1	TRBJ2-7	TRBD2	CASSLSSGTSWVYEQYF	TGCGCCAGCAGCTTGTCTAGCGGGACCAGCTGGGTATACGAGCAGTACTTC